This TCR beta chain was profiled in a study of T cell responses to AZD1222 COVID-19 vaccine (dated by TCRdb to the early 2020s). Background on the whole study: A total of 233 trial participants underwent TCR sequencing, of whom 207 received two doses of AZD1222 and roughly 25 received two doses of the MenACWY control vaccine. Enrollment into the trials was organized by age into subgroups of 18-55, 56-69 and 70-plus years, and those subgroups contained 148, 28 and 57 TCR-sequenced participants, respectively.

The investigation overall reported the following: Spike-specific TCR breadth and depth rose significantly after two AZD1222 doses compared with day 0 and with MenACWY recipients. Because no day 14 peak-response samples were available, repertoires were characterized only after the peak T cell response. Vaccine-associated CD4 TCRs spanned the whole spike protein, with dominant responses in regions 160-218 and 743-854. The 56-69-year group was small, and its depth increase did not reach significance, likely because of low power. Participants were mostly white British, with more females than males. The authors suggested clonal diversity may have been underestimated. Conclusions about previously exposed vaccinees were limited because only a handful of AZD1222 recipients were SARS-CoV-2 seropositive at baseline. Reportedly, close to half of the unique spike-specific TCRs recognized epitopes lying outside the regions that are mutated in the B.1.351 and B.1.1.7 variants.

The label giving this sample's time point can be read as: about 28 days (+/-7) after the second vaccine dose. Because spike-specific TCR depth and breadth did not differ between the two schedules, AZD1222 recipients who got a second dose at roughly 4 weeks were pooled with those who got a second dose at roughly 12 weeks. Vaccinee samples came from UK trials COV001 and COV002, including a single-blind randomized controlled phase 2/3 trial of AZD1222 (ChAdOx1 nCoV-19) in healthy adults. For TCRbeta chain sequencing, PBMC samples from trial participants were taken at day 0 and at day 28 after the second dose. As regards this clone: Its antigen is currently not known. Base qualities were left out, and no much larger clone turns up one base away.

The CDR3 regions of human TCRbeta chains were analyzed by immunosequencing. On the study's bioinformatics: TCRs in the repertoires were matched against a reference library of SARS-CoV-2-specific TCRs that had been generated with the MIRA antigen-specificity platform. Breadth was defined as the fraction of unique TCRs that were SARS-CoV-2-associated. Depth was defined as the fraction of total T cells that were SARS-CoV-2-associated. Using the MIRA data, every spike-specific TCR was mapped to the spike region that the TCR reacted to and assigned to either a CD4 or a CD8 class. Log10-transformed breadth and depth values were compared by one-way ANOVA with Sidak's multiple comparisons tests. The immuneACCESS repertoire file appears here via TCRdb, limited to in-frame rearrangements. These files lack a portion of the clones; in checked studies, under half of the deficit traces to unresolved V genes, and the cause of the others is not known. V, J and clone size reflect that table, while D and trimming were determined from the DNA. Across this sample there are about 110,000 clones, with 90% seen only once. The top ten clonotypes cover roughly 8% of the sample.

V sheds 1 base and J sheds 1 base, leaving 7 bases between their ends. The germline V gene encodes CDR1 SEHNR and CDR2 FQNEAQ (reference sequence). Measured from the cysteine to the phenylalanine, the CDR3 is 14 residues long. Only the CDR3 portion is preserved as DNA: 42 bases, with reading frame beginning at the first base. This TCR was recovered from an adult who received the AZD1222 COVID-19 vaccine. This receptor chain uses TRBV7-9 and TRBJ1-1; no D gene call is confident. This sample comprised peripheral blood, obtained 28 days after the second AZD1222 dose. The CDR3 here reads CASSLESENTEAFF. The nucleotides read TGTGCCAGCAGCTTAGAGTCCGAGAACACTGAAGCTTTCTTT.